This T cell receptor (beta chain) was identified during a study of T-cell reconstitution after alpha-beta-depleted transplantation in children listed by TCRdb under 2016. Concerning the study at large: The study quantitatively tracked T-cell immune reconstitution after TCRalphabeta/CD19-depleted allogeneic hematopoietic cell transplantation in children using TCR repertoire profiling.

The method behind the library was PCR. Sequencing was carried out with an Illumina HiSeq 2500. To normalize quantification of the TCRbeta repertoire, the TCR libraries were built with molecular barcoding that relied on unique molecular identifiers. TCRdb reworked the public reads: Q25 trimming with fastp, MiXCR clone assembly, productive beta chains retained. Each entry merges the rows of one CDR3 protein and shows their most common DNA and genes. Counted in this sample were approximately 590,000 distinct CDR3 sequences; 10% to 13% of them appeared once. Around 4% of the sample is in the top ten clones. On this clonotype: No cognate antigen has been identified for it. No quality values exist for individual bases; no much larger clone is one base distant.

The sequence came from a human donor who donated a stem cell graft to a child with acute myeloid leukemia. This material consisted of PBMCs from the stem cell graft donor, taken from the stem cell graft.

The DNA is as follows: TGTGCCAGCAGCTCACGACAGGGCGGGGGGAACGAGCAGTACTTC. It is translated as CASSSRQGGGNEQYF. Here the chain combines TRBV7-2 and TRBJ2-7; perhaps TRBD2 is the D gene, with 8 bases matching. CDR1 SGHTA and CDR2 FQGNSA were looked up in the germline V gene. The CDR3 has 15 amino acids, counting the end cysteine and phenylalanine. Solely the CDR3 DNA is kept, with 45 bases framed from the first base. V was cut back by 4 bases and J by 5 bases, leaving a gap of 18 bases between them.